The 31 T cell receptor beta chains below all came from one sample that was sequenced in a study of shared clonotypes between healthy human individuals. Sequencing was performed with immunoSEQ multiplex PCR; in TCRdb, only in-frame clones are kept and a portion is missing. The table shows roughly 2 million clones, with about 95% occurring only once. CD45RO-negative, CCR7-selected cells formed the naive CD8 fraction, which excluded terminally differentiated effector memory CD45RA+ cells. Input material: naive CD8+ T cells sorted from blood. All receptors come from a man younger than 35 in good health.

The rearrangement uses TRBV7-3 and TRBJ2-3, with 9 bases aligning to TRBD1. The germline CDR1 and CDR2 sequences are SGHTA and FQGTGA. The CDR3 covers 15 residues. After removal of 1 base from V and 4 bases from J, the junction contained 3 bases not matched to a gene. The chain's CDR3 is CASSLKRTGADTQYF. The CDR3 DNA reads as TGTGCCAGCAGCTTAAAGCGGACAGGGGCAGATACGCAGTATTTT.

Comments on this clone: The sample has other DNA sequences that encode this CDR3 too. The gene calls are TRBV19 and TRBJ2-5; D uncertain. Trimming removed 0 bases from V and 3 bases from J, with 5 bases in between. Germline V gene lookup returns CDR1 LNHDA and CDR2 SQIVND (reference sequence). This CDR3 is 13 amino acids long. This CDR3 is CASSIDVEETQYF. The CDR3 nucleotides are TGTGCCAGTAGTATAGACGTCGAAGAGACCCAGTACTTC.

In DNA, the CDR3 is TGTGCCAGCAGCCCCCGGGGTGGAAACACCATATATTTT. It translates to CASSPRGGNTIYF. The chain is built from TRBV13 and TRBJ1-3; D uncertain. Trimming cost V 5 bases and J 3 bases, with 8 bases left between them. The CDR3 extends over 13 amino acids. Germline V CDR1 and CDR2: PRHDT, FYEKMQ (reference sequence).

The genes are TRBV4-1 and TRBJ1-5; no definite D call. The germline gives CDR1 MGHRA, CDR2 YSYEKL. The CDR3 is 14 amino acids. Trimming shortened V by 1 base and J by 4 bases, and 8 bases separated the two germline ends. CDR3 sequence: CASSQVHLNQPQHF. The DNA for the CDR3 is TGCGCCAGCAGCCAAGTCCATTTGAATCAGCCCCAGCATTTT.

This chain connects TRBV19 to TRBJ2-1; possible D gene TRBD1, 6 bases. With 5 bases removed from V and 5 bases from J, the gap between germline ends came to 13 bases. Looked up from germline, CDR1 is LNHDA and CDR2 is SQIVND (reference sequence). The CDR3 extends over 14 amino acids. CDR3 nucleotides: TGTGCCAGTAGTCATGGGGGCGAAAACAATGAGCAGTTCTTC. It codes for CASSHGGENNEQFF.

This chain links TRBV5-6 with TRBJ2-1, with 13 bases fitting TRBD2. The germline gives CDR1 SGHDT, CDR2 YYEEEE. This CDR3 comprises 17 residues. Trimming at V came to 3 bases and at J to 5 bases, leaving 8 bases not matched to a gene. The DNA of the CDR3 is TGTGCCAGCAGCTCGGGACTAGCGGGGACGATACACAATGAGCAGTTCTTC. Its protein is CASSSGLAGTIHNEQFF.

V is TRBV5-1 and J is TRBJ2-2; 8 bases are a match to TRBD1. The ends lost 3 bases at V and 0 bases at J; junction bases unmatched: 4. Germline-derived CDR1 and CDR2 are SGHRS and YFSETQ. The CDR3 extends over 16 amino acids. In DNA, the CDR3 is TGCGCCAGCAGCTCCGGACAGGGCTCGAACACCGGGGAGCTGTTTTTT. Translating it yields CASSSGQGSNTGELFF.

This clone was picked up one time. This chain uses TRBV28 with TRBJ1-5; TRBD1 is a possible D gene (5 bases). The ends were cut back, 6 bases at V and 2 bases at J, with 11 bases in the middle. The germline V gene encodes CDR1 MDHEN and CDR2 SYDVKM. The CDR3 sequence is 14 residues long. The DNA of the CDR3 is TGTGCCAGCAGCACCCAGGGAGGCAATCAGCCCCAGCATTTT. Translated: CASSTQGGNQPQHF.

This clone was seen only once. The chain carries TRBV4-1 and TRBJ1-4, with 10 bases aligning to TRBD1. This CDR3 is 21 amino acids long. Germline V gives CDR1 MGHRA, CDR2 YSYEKL. J gave up 6 bases and V 3 bases, and 22 bases lay outside the gene matches. The CDR3: CASSQAPRGTGDIIYYEKLFF. DNA for the CDR3: TGCGCCAGCAGCCAGGCTCCGCGGGGGACAGGGGATATTATTTACTATGAAAAACTGTTTTTT.

CDR3 nucleotides: TGTGCCAGCAGTTACTACAGTAGTGAAAAACTGTTTTTT. It encodes CASSYYSSEKLFF. The rearrangement joins TRBV6-5 to TRBJ1-4; D is undetermined. The germline V gene encodes CDR1 MNHEY and CDR2 SVGAGI. The CDR3 has 13 residues. The V and J ends lost 1 base and 7 bases respectively, with 7 bases between them.

This rearrangement joins TRBV27 to TRBJ2-3; 9 bases are shared with TRBD2. V lost 1 base to trimming and J lost 4 bases; unmatched junction nucleotides: 6. Germline CDR1 and CDR2: MNHEY and SMNVEV (reference sequence). The CDR3 extends over 16 amino acids. The DNA of the CDR3 is TGTGCCAGCAGTTTATATGCGGGGGGGATCTCAGATACGCAGTATTTT. The encoded protein is CASSLYAGGISDTQYF.

The chain couples TRBV9 to TRBJ2-3; 8 nucleotides line up with TRBD2. Unmatched junction bases numbered 7, after V lost 0 bases and J lost 4 bases. The CDR3 contains 16 residues. The germline V gene has CDR1 SGDLS and CDR2 YYNGEE. CDR3 nucleotide sequence: TGTGCCAGCAGCGTAGGGTTAGCGGGGCTCGCAGATACGCAGTATTTT. Its translation is CASSVGLAGLADTQYF.

This sequence joins TRBV7-9 and TRBJ2-1; either TRBD1 or TRBD2 may fit D (5 bases each). The CDR3 has 16 amino acids. Germline CDR1 SEHNR, CDR2 FQNEAQ (reference sequence). V lost 1 base and J lost 2, with 12 bases in between. CDR3 amino acids: CASSLGWGSTYNEQFF. The CDR3 DNA reads TGTGCCAGCAGCTTAGGTTGGGGGTCAACCTACAATGAGCAGTTCTTC. Full variable domain (outside the CDR3, taken from reference TRBV7-9 and TRBJ2-1): DTGVSQNPRHKITKRGQNVTFRCDPISEHNRLYWYRQTLGQGPEFLTYFQNEAQLEKSRLLSDRFSAERPKGSFSTLEIQRTEQGDSAMYLCASSLGWGSTYNEQFFGPGTRLTVL.

This chain links TRBV13 with TRBJ2-7; D remains unclear. The germline V gene encodes CDR1 PRHDT and CDR2 FYEKMQ (reference sequence). V lost 1 base, J lost 4 bases, and 14 bases lay in between. This CDR3 region has 15 residues. The CDR3 protein is CASSLAGRSIYEQYF. The CDR3 DNA follows: TGTGCCAGCAGCTTAGCTGGCAGGTCAATTTACGAGCAGTACTTC.

The rearrangement links TRBV15 to TRBJ1-4, with D uncertain. With 0 bases removed from V and 8 bases from J, the gap between germline ends came to 13 bases. The CDR3 runs to 15 residues. The germline CDR1 and CDR2 sequences are LNHNV and YYDKDF (reference sequence). The DNA of the CDR3 is TGTGCCACCAGCAGAGAGTCATCGGGAGGCGAAAAACTGTTTTTT. Translated: CATSRESSGGEKLFF.

This chain connects TRBV29-1 to TRBJ1-1, with 7 bases identical to TRBD1. Germline values: CDR1 SQVTM, CDR2 ANQGSEA. The CDR3 length is 14 residues. Trimming at V came to 7 bases and at J to 0 bases, leaving 8 bases not matched to a gene. Here the CDR3 reads CSGVIGGMNTEAFF. The CDR3 DNA follows: TGCAGCGGCGTTATAGGGGGCATGAACACTGAAGCTTTCTTT.

Regarding this clone: Distinct nucleotide sequences in the sample also encode this CDR3. The rearrangement joins TRBV5-6 to TRBJ2-7, with a tentative D call TRBD2 (5 bases). V lost 2 bases and J 2 bases, leaving 11 bases between the germline ends. The CDR3 has 14 amino acids. Germline CDR1 and CDR2: SGHDT and YYEEEE. The CDR3 region is CASSFGGATYEQYF. CDR3 nucleotide sequence: TGTGCCAGCAGCTTTGGAGGCGCTACCTACGAGCAGTACTTC.

The rearrangement joins TRBV7-9 to TRBJ2-7, with D tentatively TRBD2 (5 bases). The length of the CDR3 is 14 residues. Germline V gene data show CDR1 as SEHNR and CDR2 as FQNEAQ (reference sequence). V was shortened by 5 bases and J by 4 bases, with 15 bases between the two germline ends. The CDR3 region is CASSVGRGQYEQYF. CDR3 nucleotides: TGTGCCAGCAGCGTAGGACGGGGTCAGTACGAGCAGTACTTC.

The chain has TRBV11-1 and TRBJ2-7; no definite D call. Germline CDR1 is SGHAT and CDR2 is FQDESV (reference sequence). V was trimmed by 5 bases and J by 3 bases, leaving 14 bases between them. The CDR3 extends over 14 amino acids. The CDR3 DNA reads as TGTGCCAGCAGCCCTGGGTTAGGGTACTACGAGCAGTACTTC. Protein product: CASSPGLGYYEQYF.

This clone showed up just a few times. The gene calls are TRBV6-1 and TRBJ2-1, with D maybe TRBD2 (5 bases). The CDR3 length is 16 residues. Germline CDR1 MNHNS, CDR2 SASEGT. The V gene lost 2 bases and the J gene lost 9 bases, with 20 bases spanning the gap. In nucleotides, the CDR3 is TGTGCCAGCAGTGAATTAGGTGGACTGACGACCGCTGAGCAGTTCTTC. Protein product: CASSELGGLTTAEQFF.

The CDR3 loop is CASSEEVAVETQYF. As DNA, the CDR3 is TGTGCCAGCAGTGAGGAAGTAGCGGTGGAGACCCAGTACTTC. The chain joins TRBV2 to TRBJ2-5; maybe TRBD2 (6 bases). Trimming left V 3 bases short and J 5 bases short, with 13 bases between. The CDR3 has 14 amino acids. Germline CDR1 is SNHLY and CDR2 is FYNNEI.

The chain combines TRBV2 with TRBJ2-5, with D possibly TRBD1 on 5 matching bases. Deletions cut 7 bases from V and 5 bases from J, with 20 bases between. Looked up from germline, CDR1 is SNHLY and CDR2 is FYNNEI. This CDR3 has 15 residues. The CDR3 region is CASTPAEWGLETQYF. In DNA, the CDR3 is TGTGCCAGCACCCCAGCCGAGTGGGGCCTTGAGACCCAGTACTTC.

The chain has TRBV9 and TRBJ2-2, with TRBD2 identical over 11 bases. The V and J ends lost 0 bases and 4 bases, in that order; junction bases with no gene match: 5. This CDR3 region has 17 residues. The V gene's germline CDR1 is SGDLS and CDR2 YYNGEE. The CDR3 sequence: CASSVDGSGRATGELFF. The CDR3 DNA reads as TGTGCCAGCAGCGTAGACGGTAGCGGGAGGGCCACCGGGGAGCTGTTTTTT.

The CDR3 nucleotides are TGTGCCAGCAGCAGGACAGGGGATCGATACGAGCAGTACTTC. This gives the protein CASSRTGDRYEQYF. The chain has TRBV11-1 and TRBJ2-7; 9 bases agree with TRBD1. J was trimmed by 4 bases and V by 5 bases; bases with no gene match: 6. There are 14 residues in the CDR3. Germline-derived CDR1 and CDR2 are SGHAT and FQDESV (reference sequence).

The gene calls are TRBV9 and TRBJ2-7; 12 nucleotides agree with TRBD2. Per the germline V gene, CDR1 is SGDLS and CDR2 is YYNGEE. The CDR3 contains 13 residues. V lost 3 bases, J lost 5 bases, and 0 bases stayed unmatched. In DNA, the CDR3 is TGTGCCAGCAGCGGGACTAGCGGGAACGAGCAGTACTTC. Residues: CASSGTSGNEQYF.

Note on this clone: One end of the junction fails to match germline, which may point to a read error. The J gene is TRBJ2-7, the V gene TRBV7-7; D is undetermined. Germline lookup yields CDR1 SSHAT and CDR2 FNYEAQ (reference sequence). The CDR3 contains 13 residues. CDR3 in amino acids: CASSLETSYEQYF. CDR3 DNA sequence: TGTGCTAGCAGCTTAGAAACCTCCTACGAGCAGTACTTC.

V gene TRBV10-3 combines with J gene TRBJ2-1, with D unclear. Germline V CDR1 and CDR2: ENHRY, SYGVKD. The ends were cut back, 0 bases at V and 4 bases at J, with 7 bases in the middle. The CDR3 spans 14 residues. CDR3 region: CAISESKKYNEQFF. Written as DNA, the CDR3 is TGTGCCATCAGTGAGTCGAAGAAGTACAATGAGCAGTTCTTC.

The count of this clone is one. This chain connects TRBV13 to TRBJ2-5, with no clear D. Germline CDR1 is PRHDT and CDR2 is FYEKMQ (reference sequence). The V end lost 5 bases, the J end lost 4 bases, and 5 bases lay between the germline ends. The CDR3 covers 11 residues. This chain's CDR3 is CASSTSETQYF. Written as DNA, the CDR3 is TGTGCCAGCAGCACCTCAGAGACCCAGTACTTC.

V is TRBV6-5 and J is TRBJ1-6; 7 bases fit TRBD1. Trimming removed 4 bases from V and 5 bases from J; junction bases left unmatched: 8. The CDR3 is 16 amino acids. The germline V gene has CDR1 MNHEY and CDR2 SVGAGI. The CDR3 spells CASSSIQGGHNSPLHF. CDR3 bases: TGTGCCAGCAGTTCCATTCAGGGGGGCCATAATTCACCCCTCCACTTT.

This sequence joins TRBV27 and TRBJ1-4, with 8 bases lining up with TRBD1. CDR1 and CDR2 (germline): MNHEY, SMNVEV (reference sequence). After removal of 4 bases from V and 0 bases from J, the junction contained 10 bases not matched to a gene. The CDR3 has 18 amino acids. The CDR3 nucleotides are TGTGCCAGCAGTTCCTTACAGGGGGTTCTTGCAACTAATGAAAAACTGTTTTTT. Residues: CASSSLQGVLATNEKLFF.

The chain links TRBV10-3 to TRBJ2-1, with TRBD2 matching over 7 bases. The CDR3 length is 14 residues. V was pared by 4 bases and J by 8 bases, with 8 bases of the junction left unmatched. Germline V gene sequence: CDR1 ENHRY, CDR2 SYGVKD. CDR3 region: CAISGSSGAYEQFF. The CDR3 nucleotides read TGTGCCATCAGTGGATCTAGCGGAGCCTATGAGCAGTTCTTC.